This is a list of T cell receptor beta chains from one sample in a study of early T cells in non-severe SARS-CoV-2 infection. TCRdb fed the 5' RACE reads into MiXCR, producing one record per CDR3 protein. The sample has about 35,000 distinct CDR3 sequences, 5.5% to 8% seen once. The sequenced sample consisted of whole blood. The source is an adult who was a healthcare worker with PCR-confirmed SARS-CoV-2 infection or an uninfected control (not recorded which). CDR3s include the opening cysteine and the closing phenylalanine or tryptophan. D genes are given only for firm matches. The size of a clone is reported for some rows only, either as once, few or many, or as a class for expanded clones.

j_gene: TRBJ2-1; d_gene: NA; v_gene: TRBV3-1; abundance: many; CDR3aa: CASSPSYDNEQFF; CDR3nt: TGTGCCAGCAGCCCCTCCTACGACAATGAGCAGTTCTTC
j_gene: TRBJ2-3; d_gene: TRBD2; v_gene: TRBV4-1; abundance: NA; CDR3aa: CASSQRLAEGADTQYF; CDR3nt: TGCGCCAGCAGCCAGAGACTAGCGGAAGGCGCAGATACGCAGTATTTT
j_gene: TRBJ2-2; d_gene: NA; v_gene: TRBV21-1; abundance: NA; CDR3aa: CASSKGKGNTGELFF; CDR3nt: TGTGCCAGCAGCAAAGGAAAGGGGAACACCGGGGAGCTGTTTTTT
j_gene: TRBJ2-4; d_gene: NA; v_gene: TRBV13; abundance: few; CDR3aa: CASAPRTDSKNIQYF; CDR3nt: TGTGCCAGCGCGCCCAGGACAGACAGCAAAAACATTCAGTACTTC
j_gene: TRBJ2-2; d_gene: NA; v_gene: TRBV20-1; abundance: many; CDR3aa: CSASPPGREGTGELFF; CDR3nt: TGCAGTGCCTCTCCCCCAGGGCGGGAAGGCACCGGGGAGCTGTTTTTT
j_gene: TRBJ1-2; d_gene: NA; v_gene: TRBV10-3; abundance: many; CDR3aa: CAISVGQTFYTF; CDR3nt: TGTGCCATCAGTGTTGGGCAGACTTTCTACACCTTC
j_gene: TRBJ2-3; d_gene: TRBD1; v_gene: TRBV20-1; abundance: few; CDR3aa: CSVPGPGGKGTDTQYF; CDR3nt: TGCAGTGTCCCCGGACCAGGGGGAAAAGGCACAGATACGCAGTATTTT
j_gene: TRBJ2-3; d_gene: TRBD1; v_gene: TRBV7-8; abundance: few; CDR3aa: CASSSAGTGITDTQYF; CDR3nt: TGTGCCAGCAGCTCCGCGGGGACAGGGATCACAGATACGCAGTATTTT
j_gene: TRBJ2-3; d_gene: NA; v_gene: TRBV24-1; abundance: NA; CDR3aa: CATSERLSTTDTQYF; CDR3nt: TGTGCCACCAGTGAGAGACTATCGACCACAGATACGCAGTATTTT
j_gene: TRBJ2-1; d_gene: NA; v_gene: TRBV14; abundance: few; CDR3aa: CASSQVIGNEQFF; CDR3nt: TGTGCCAGCAGCCAAGTCATAGGCAATGAGCAGTTCTTC
j_gene: TRBJ2-3; d_gene: NA; v_gene: TRBV29-1; abundance: many; CDR3aa: CSVDSGTDTQYF; CDR3nt: TGCAGCGTTGATTCAGGGACAGATACGCAGTATTTT
j_gene: TRBJ1-1; d_gene: NA; v_gene: TRBV30; abundance: NA; CDR3aa: CAWSGNGRTEAFF; CDR3nt: TGTGCCTGGAGTGGGAATGGGCGCACTGAAGCTTTCTTT
j_gene: TRBJ2-7; d_gene: NA; v_gene: TRBV30; abundance: NA; CDR3aa: CAWARGSYSYEQYF; CDR3nt: TGTGCCTGGGCGAGGGGCTCCTATTCCTACGAGCAGTACTTC
j_gene: TRBJ2-1; d_gene: NA; v_gene: TRBV10-1; abundance: many; CDR3aa: CASSDLLGGGNEQFF; CDR3nt: TGCGCCAGCAGTGACCTCTTAGGAGGGGGCAATGAGCAGTTCTTC
j_gene: TRBJ2-2; d_gene: TRBD2; v_gene: TRBV4-2; abundance: many; CDR3aa: CASSRIPGLGGTGELFF; CDR3nt: TGTGCCAGCAGCCGAATACCGGGACTAGGGGGCACCGGGGAGCTGTTTTTT
j_gene: TRBJ2-3; d_gene: NA; v_gene: TRBV25-1; abundance: few; CDR3aa: CASSDGDSTDTQYF; CDR3nt: TGTGCCAGCAGTGATGGGGACAGCACAGATACGCAGTATTTT
j_gene: TRBJ2-7; d_gene: NA; v_gene: TRBV20-1; abundance: many; CDR3aa: CSARDPPWTREQYF; CDR3nt: TGCAGTGCTAGGGACCCCCCTTGGACACGCGAGCAGTACTTC
j_gene: TRBJ1-1; d_gene: TRBD1; v_gene: TRBV29-1; abundance: many; CDR3aa: CSVHTGTGRSAFF; CDR3nt: TGCAGCGTCCATACCGGGACAGGGCGTTCAGCTTTCTTT
j_gene: TRBJ2-7; d_gene: NA; v_gene: TRBV7-3; abundance: many; CDR3aa: CASSPGTSRYEQYF; CDR3nt: TGTGCCAGCAGCCCCGGGACTTCACGATACGAGCAGTACTTC
j_gene: TRBJ2-3; d_gene: NA; v_gene: TRBV29-1; abundance: few; CDR3aa: CSVLDGTDTQYF; CDR3nt: TGCAGCGTTCTGGACGGGACAGATACGCAGTATTTT
j_gene: TRBJ2-7; d_gene: NA; v_gene: TRBV20-1; abundance: many; CDR3aa: CSAAGTYEQYF; CDR3nt: TGCAGTGCTGCGGGAACCTACGAGCAGTACTTC
j_gene: TRBJ2-7; d_gene: NA; v_gene: TRBV25-1; abundance: many; CDR3aa: CASSEPGTESSYEQYF; CDR3nt: TGTGCCAGCAGTGAACCCGGGACTGAGAGCTCCTACGAGCAGTACTTC
j_gene: TRBJ2-1; d_gene: NA; v_gene: TRBV27; abundance: few; CDR3aa: CASSLRGNEQFF; CDR3nt: TGTGCCAGCAGTTTGCGAGGGAATGAGCAGTTCTTC
j_gene: TRBJ2-1; d_gene: NA; v_gene: TRBV30; abundance: many; CDR3aa: CAWSLGPSSYEQFF; CDR3nt: TGTGCCTGGAGCCTCGGTCCGAGTAGCTATGAGCAGTTCTTC
j_gene: TRBJ1-1; d_gene: TRBD1; v_gene: TRBV28; abundance: many; CDR3aa: CASSGTVTGTFF; CDR3nt: TGTGCCAGCTCCGGGACAGTCACTGGTACTTTCTTT
j_gene: TRBJ1-6; d_gene: NA; v_gene: TRBV7-9; abundance: many; CDR3aa: CASSLRGGTPLHF; CDR3nt: TGTGCCAGCAGCTTACGTGGGGGCACACCCCTCCACTTT
j_gene: TRBJ2-2; d_gene: NA; v_gene: TRBV12-3/TRBV12-4; abundance: many; CDR3aa: CASSLMGAGELFF; CDR3nt: TGTGCCAGCAGTTTAATGGGGGCCGGGGAGCTGTTTTTT
j_gene: TRBJ1-2; d_gene: TRBD1; v_gene: TRBV4-1; abundance: many; CDR3aa: CASSLSPGGTYGYTF; CDR3nt: TGCGCCAGCAGCCTTAGTCCAGGGGGCACCTATGGCTACACCTTC
j_gene: TRBJ2-1; d_gene: TRBD1; v_gene: TRBV7-9; abundance: many; CDR3aa: CASSLGPGQGASGRDYNEQFF; CDR3nt: TGTGCCAGCAGCTTAGGCCCTGGGCAGGGGGCCTCCGGGCGGGACTACAATGAGCAGTTCTTC
j_gene: TRBJ2-7; d_gene: NA; v_gene: TRBV28; abundance: medium-sized; CDR3aa: CASSWFSPRGYEQYF; CDR3nt: TGTGCCAGCAGTTGGTTTTCCCCACGAGGATACGAGCAGTACTTC
j_gene: TRBJ1-2; d_gene: NA; v_gene: TRBV6-6; abundance: NA; CDR3aa: CASSYSTELSYGYTF; CDR3nt: TGTGCCAGCAGTTACTCGACAGAGTTGTCGTATGGCTACACCTTC
j_gene: TRBJ2-3; d_gene: NA; v_gene: TRBV20-1; abundance: NA; CDR3aa: CSAHPGTSTDTQYF; CDR3nt: TGCAGTGCCCACCCTGGGACTAGCACAGATACGCAGTATTTT
j_gene: TRBJ2-7; d_gene: NA; v_gene: TRBV7-9; abundance: many; CDR3aa: CASSLTDLTYEQYF; CDR3nt: TGTGCCAGCAGCTTGACGGACTTAACCTACGAGCAGTACTTC
j_gene: TRBJ2-7; d_gene: TRBD2; v_gene: TRBV7-2; abundance: NA; CDR3aa: CASSLGLAGGEQYF; CDR3nt: TGTGCCAGCAGCTTAGGACTAGCGGGAGGGGAGCAGTACTTC
j_gene: TRBJ2-2; d_gene: NA; v_gene: TRBV25-1; abundance: many; CDR3aa: CASSDSPGTNTGELFF; CDR3nt: TGTGCCAGCAGTGATTCGCCAGGAACGAACACCGGGGAGCTGTTTTTT
j_gene: TRBJ1-5; d_gene: TRBD1; v_gene: TRBV28; abundance: few; CDR3aa: CASSPPDRGGNQPQHF; CDR3nt: TGTGCCAGCAGTCCCCCGGACAGGGGAGGGAATCAGCCCCAGCATTTT
j_gene: TRBJ2-1; d_gene: TRBD2; v_gene: TRBV28; abundance: NA; CDR3aa: CASSFYGTSLLLSSYNEQFF; CDR3nt: TGTGCCAGCAGTTTTTATGGGACTAGCCTCCTCCTAAGCTCCTACAATGAGCAGTTCTTC
j_gene: TRBJ2-1; d_gene: TRBD2; v_gene: TRBV7-3; abundance: NA; CDR3aa: CASSLEAAGGYSEQFF; CDR3nt: TGTGCCAGCAGCTTAGAGGCAGCGGGAGGGTATAGTGAGCAGTTCTTC
j_gene: TRBJ2-2; d_gene: TRBD2; v_gene: TRBV6-1; abundance: many; CDR3aa: CASRRTSVTGELFF; CDR3nt: TGTGCCAGCAGGCGGACTAGCGTTACCGGGGAGCTGTTTTTT
j_gene: TRBJ1-2; d_gene: NA; v_gene: TRBV6-1; abundance: many; CDR3aa: CASSEYVGPGSYGYTF; CDR3nt: TGTGCCAGCAGTGAATATGTAGGCCCGGGTTCCTATGGCTACACCTTC
j_gene: TRBJ1-3; d_gene: TRBD1; v_gene: TRBV7-9; abundance: NA; CDR3aa: CASSSPRGQGFITGNTIYF; CDR3nt: TGTGCCAGCAGCTCTCCCCGGGGACAGGGTTTTATTACTGGAAACACCATATATTTT
j_gene: TRBJ1-1; d_gene: NA; v_gene: TRBV20-1; abundance: many; CDR3aa: CSASPAGPNTEAFF; CDR3nt: TGCAGTGCCTCCCCGGCGGGCCCGAACACTGAAGCTTTCTTT
j_gene: TRBJ1-1; d_gene: NA; v_gene: TRBV27; abundance: NA; CDR3aa: CASSLTLNTEAFF; CDR3nt: TGTGCCAGCAGTTTAACCCTGAACACTGAAGCTTTCTTT
j_gene: TRBJ1-2; d_gene: NA; v_gene: TRBV13; abundance: few; CDR3aa: CASNGGYGYTF; CDR3nt: TGTGCCAGCAATGGGGGATATGGCTACACCTTC
j_gene: TRBJ2-1; d_gene: TRBD1; v_gene: TRBV7-8; abundance: once; CDR3aa: CASSLPTGELYNEQFF; CDR3nt: TGTGCCAGCAGCCTCCCGACAGGGGAACTCTACAATGAGCAGTTCTTC
j_gene: TRBJ1-1; d_gene: NA; v_gene: TRBV4-1; abundance: many; CDR3aa: CASSQDRVEAFF; CDR3nt: TGCGCCAGCAGCCAAGATAGGGTCGAAGCTTTCTTT
j_gene: TRBJ2-3; d_gene: TRBD1; v_gene: TRBV10-3; abundance: many; CDR3aa: CAISEPTGGTDTQYF; CDR3nt: TGTGCCATCAGTGAGCCGACAGGGGGGACAGATACGCAGTATTTT
j_gene: TRBJ2-1; d_gene: TRBD2; v_gene: TRBV9; abundance: many; CDR3aa: CASSVDVTSGRAGDNEQFF; CDR3nt: TGTGCCAGCAGCGTAGACGTGACTAGCGGGAGGGCCGGAGACAATGAGCAGTTCTTC
j_gene: TRBJ2-1; d_gene: TRBD2; v_gene: TRBV7-9; abundance: many; CDR3aa: CASLDRKKAGENNEQFF; CDR3nt: TGTGCCAGCCTTGACAGGAAGAAAGCGGGGGAAAACAATGAGCAGTTCTTC
j_gene: TRBJ2-7; d_gene: NA; v_gene: TRBV18; abundance: many; CDR3aa: CASSSEDFHEQYF; CDR3nt: TGTGCCAGCTCATCAGAAGACTTCCACGAGCAGTACTTC
j_gene: TRBJ2-7; d_gene: NA; v_gene: TRBV29-1; abundance: few; CDR3aa: CSVEMGGGWYEQYF; CDR3nt: TGCAGCGTTGAGATGGGAGGGGGCTGGTACGAGCAGTACTTC
j_gene: TRBJ2-1; d_gene: NA; v_gene: TRBV29-1; abundance: NA; CDR3aa: CSVEGGIADHEQFF; CDR3nt: TGCAGCGTTGAAGGGGGGATAGCGGACCATGAGCAGTTCTTC
j_gene: TRBJ1-1; d_gene: NA; v_gene: TRBV3-1; abundance: NA; CDR3aa: CASSQVDTWAEAFF; CDR3nt: TGTGCCAGCAGCCAAGTTGACACTTGGGCTGAAGCTTTCTTT
j_gene: TRBJ1-1; d_gene: NA; v_gene: TRBV7-2; abundance: NA; CDR3aa: CASSRRLASENTEAFF; CDR3nt: TGTGCCAGCAGTCGCAGACTGGCCTCTGAGAACACTGAAGCTTTCTTT
j_gene: TRBJ2-5; d_gene: TRBD2; v_gene: TRBV7-8; abundance: NA; CDR3aa: CASSLVLAGGYQETQYF; CDR3nt: TGTGCCAGCAGCTTAGTGCTAGCGGGGGGGTACCAAGAGACCCAGTACTTC
j_gene: TRBJ2-1; d_gene: TRBD2; v_gene: TRBV3-1; abundance: few; CDR3aa: CASSPMGGGRDEQFF; CDR3nt: TGTGCCAGCAGCCCGATGGGGGGAGGGCGTGATGAGCAGTTCTTC
j_gene: TRBJ2-3; d_gene: TRBD2; v_gene: TRBV14; abundance: NA; CDR3aa: CASSQDPAGRMGTDTQYF; CDR3nt: TGTGCCAGCAGCCAAGATCCCGCCGGGAGGATGGGCACAGATACGCAGTATTTT
j_gene: TRBJ2-5; d_gene: NA; v_gene: TRBV5-6; abundance: many; CDR3aa: CASSLALPPKTQYF; CDR3nt: TGTGCCAGCAGCTTGGCCCTACCCCCAAAGACCCAGTACTTC
j_gene: TRBJ2-1; d_gene: TRBD2; v_gene: TRBV7-2; abundance: NA; CDR3aa: CASTRLAGVNEQFF; CDR3nt: TGTGCCAGCACCCGACTAGCGGGAGTCAATGAGCAGTTCTTC
j_gene: TRBJ2-3; d_gene: NA; v_gene: TRBV2; abundance: few; CDR3aa: CASTDTQYF; CDR3nt: TGTGCCAGCACAGATACGCAGTATTTT